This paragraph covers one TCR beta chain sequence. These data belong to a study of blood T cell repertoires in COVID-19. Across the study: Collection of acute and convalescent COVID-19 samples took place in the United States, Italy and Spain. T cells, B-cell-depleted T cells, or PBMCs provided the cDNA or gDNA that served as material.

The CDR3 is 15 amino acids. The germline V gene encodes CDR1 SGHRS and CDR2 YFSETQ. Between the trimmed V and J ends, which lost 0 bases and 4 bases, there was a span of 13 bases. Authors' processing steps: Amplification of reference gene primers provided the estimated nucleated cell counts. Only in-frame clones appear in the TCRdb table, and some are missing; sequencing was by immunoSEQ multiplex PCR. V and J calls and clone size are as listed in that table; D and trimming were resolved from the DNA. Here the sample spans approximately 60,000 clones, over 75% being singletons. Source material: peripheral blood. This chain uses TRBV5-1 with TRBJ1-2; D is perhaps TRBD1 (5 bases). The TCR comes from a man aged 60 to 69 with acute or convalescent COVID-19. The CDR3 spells CASSLGTSRSYGYTF. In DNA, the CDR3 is TGCGCCAGCAGCTTGGGGACAAGTCGGAGCTATGGCTACACCTTC.